This T cell receptor (beta chain) came from a study of blood T cells in healthy people across ages. There are 13 residues in the CDR3. Combining a sample-barcoded 5' primer with a J-beta primer mix, a second PCR ran for roughly 6 to 12 cycles. TCRdb used MiXCR to reprocess the 5' RACE reads, holding one entry per CDR3 protein. The sample consists of just under 900,000 distinct CDR3 sequences, under 30% of them appearing once. As to this clonotype: A junction boundary mismatches the germline segment, possibly from a read error.

This receptor was identified in a woman over 75 in good health. The chain has TRBV12-3 or TRBV12-4 and TRBJ1-2; D gene uncertain. Sequenced input: blood. The CDR3 loop reads CASMRRLNYGYTF. As DNA, the CDR3 is TGCGCCAGCATGCGGAGATTAAACTATGGCTACACCTTC.